These 22 T cell receptor beta chains share one sample of origin, sequenced in a study of control samples from healthy donors and cancer patients. The repertoire was sequenced with immunoSEQ multiplex PCR; TCRdb's copy has only in-frame clones and lacks some. Altogether 350,000 to 450,000 clones are present, around 90% being singletons, with the ten largest covering approximately 6.3%. The material sequenced was PBMCs. The receptor source for this set is a man in his forties or fifties with head and neck cancer.

This rearrangement joins TRBV19 to TRBJ1-1; tentatively, D is TRBD1 (6 bases). The ends were cut back, 10 bases at V and 8 bases at J, with 14 bases in the middle. The germline CDR1 and CDR2 sequences are LNHDA and SQIVND (reference sequence). The CDR3 has 11 amino acids. The CDR3: CATRGAEEAFF. The CDR3 region has the DNA TGTGCCACCCGGGGGGCGGAGGAAGCTTTCTTT.

V usage is TRBV28 and J usage is TRBJ2-7; D unresolved. This CDR3 is built from 13 residues. Germline loops: CDR1 MDHEN, CDR2 SYDVKM. V was trimmed by 4 bases and J by 2 bases, leaving 9 bases between them. The CDR3 region is CASSSPAAYEQYF. As DNA, the CDR3 is TGTGCCAGCAGTTCCCCGGCCGCCTACGAGCAGTACTTC.

The chain recombines TRBV12-3 or TRBV12-4 with TRBJ2-1, with D perhaps TRBD1 (6 bases). The CDR3 is 11 residues long. V lost 8 bases and J lost 9, with 11 bases in between. The CDR3: CASGGGGEQFF. CDR3 DNA sequence: TGTGCCAGCGGTGGGGGCGGTGAGCAGTTCTTC.

V is TRBV24-1 and J is TRBJ2-5, with D perhaps matching TRBD1 or TRBD2 (5 bases each). The V and J ends lost 4 bases and 3 bases respectively, with 14 bases between them. CDR1 and CDR2 (germline): KGHDR, SFDVKD. The length of the CDR3 is 15 residues. For the CDR3, the DNA is TGTGCCACCAGTGACTCCGGGACCCAGAAAGAGACCCAGTACTTC. Translation: CATSDSGTQKETQYF.

The J gene is TRBJ2-7, the V gene TRBV7-3, with a tentative D call TRBD2 (6 bases). Germline V gene sequence: CDR1 SGHTA, CDR2 FQGTGA. V lost 3 bases and J 4 bases, leaving 13 bases between the germline ends. This CDR3 is 14 amino acids long. The CDR3 region has the DNA TGTGCCAGCAGCTTCGGGGGTGGGGAGTACGAGCAGTACTTC. It encodes CASSFGGGEYEQYF.

This chain connects TRBV11-2 to TRBJ2-7; D not resolved. V dropped 2 bases and J dropped 4 bases, with 9 bases sitting between them. The CDR3 loop spans 13 amino acids. From germline, CDR1 is SGHAT and CDR2 FQNNGV. CDR3 DNA sequence: TGTGCCAGCAGCTTACCTTACCCTTACGAGCAGTACTTC. This translates into CASSLPYPYEQYF.

The chain recombines TRBV6-5 with TRBJ2-2; tentative D call: TRBD2 (5 bases). The CDR3 totals 15 residues. Germline loops: CDR1 MNHEY, CDR2 SVGAGI. V lost 5 bases and J 4 bases, leaving 14 bases between the germline ends. CDR3 region: CASSSTGIPTGELFF. DNA for the CDR3: TGTGCCAGCAGTAGTACCGGGATACCCACCGGGGAGCTGTTTTTT.

The chain links TRBV9 to TRBJ2-1; 9 bases map to TRBD1. This CDR3 is built from 14 residues. J lost 8 bases, V lost 3 bases, and 6 bases had no gene match. Germline-derived CDR1 and CDR2 are SGDLS and YYNGEE. CDR3: CASSGGQGGHEQFF. CDR3 nucleotides: TGTGCCAGCAGCGGGGGACAGGGAGGCCATGAGCAGTTCTTC.

This clone was counted once. The gene calls are TRBV5-1 and TRBJ1-2; D might be TRBD1 (5 bases). V shed 4 bases and J shed 1 base, with 8 bases lying between them. Germline loops: CDR1 SGHRS, CDR2 YFSETQ. The CDR3 is 13 amino acids. In nucleotides, the CDR3 is TGCGCCAGCAGCGCGGGGGGTAACTATGGCTACACCTTC. It translates to CASSAGGNYGYTF. The complete variable domain, with remaining parts taken from reference TRBV5-1 and TRBJ1-2, reads KAGVTQTPRYLIKTRGQQVTLSCSPISGHRSVSWYQQTPGQGLQFLFEYFSETQRNKGNFPGRFSGRQFSNSRSEMNVSTLELGDSALYLCASSAGGNYGYTFGSGTRLTVV.

The genes are TRBV19 and TRBJ1-1; no definite D call. Trimming took 3 bases from V and 5 from J, leaving 10 bases between them. The CDR3 consists of 13 residues. The germline V gene encodes CDR1 LNHDA and CDR2 SQIVND (reference sequence). CDR3 sequence: CASSMGNPTEAFF. CDR3 sequence (DNA): TGTGCCAGTAGTATGGGTAACCCAACTGAAGCTTTCTTT.

The rearrangement links TRBV28 to TRBJ2-1; no clear D. The CDR3 runs 13 residues. Germline CDR1 MDHEN, CDR2 SYDVKM. V was shortened by 5 bases and J by 7 bases, with 12 bases between the two germline ends. CDR3 nucleotide sequence: TGTGCCAGCAGTAACAGTGGCGTAAATGAGCAGTTCTTC. This codes for CASSNSGVNEQFF.

This sequence joins TRBV7-9 and TRBJ2-5, with D perhaps matching TRBD2 (5 bases). This CDR3 has 14 residues. Germline CDR1 and CDR2: SEHNR and FQNEAQ (reference sequence). V was trimmed by 4 bases and J by 5 bases, leaving 14 bases between them. CDR3 sequence (DNA): TGTGCCAGCAGCTACGGACTGAGTTCGGAGACCCAGTACTTC. Translating it yields CASSYGLSSETQYF. The full variable domain, in which reference TRBV7-9 and TRBJ2-5 provide the parts outside the CDR3, is DTGVSQNPRHKITKRGQNVTFRCDPISEHNRLYWYRQTLGQGPEFLTYFQNEAQLEKSRLLSDRFSAERPKGSFSTLEIQRTEQGDSAMYLCASSYGLSSETQYFGPGTRLLVL.

The V and J genes are TRBV28 and TRBJ1-5, with D unclear. This CDR3 has 15 amino acids. Germline V gene data show CDR1 as MDHEN and CDR2 as SYDVKM. With 3 bases removed from V and 2 bases from J, the gap between germline ends came to 11 bases. The CDR3 sequence: CASSLGGTGNQPQHF. The CDR3 region has the DNA TGTGCCAGCAGTTTGGGTGGAACCGGCAATCAGCCCCAGCATTTT.

This clone appeared a single time. The chain employs TRBV7-3 and TRBJ1-1; possibly TRBD1 for D (5 bases). Trimming shortened V by 7 bases and J by 2 bases, and 11 bases separated the two germline ends. This CDR3 has 13 amino acids. CDR1 and CDR2 (germline): SGHTA, FQGTGA. CDR3 DNA: TGTGCCAGCAAAAAGACAGAAAACACTGAAGCTTTCTTT. As protein: CASKKTENTEAFF.

This chain joins TRBV28 and TRBJ1-2, with D possibly being TRBD1 (5 bases). V dropped 6 bases and J dropped 2 bases, with 13 bases sitting between them. Looked up from germline, CDR1 is MDHEN and CDR2 is SYDVKM. This CDR3 comprises 14 residues. The CDR3 DNA sequence: TGTGCCAGCAGCATGGGGGTAGACAACTATGGCTACACCTTC. It specifies CASSMGVDNYGYTF.

The chain has TRBV19 and TRBJ2-1; D is perhaps TRBD2 (6 bases). Germline CDR1 and CDR2: LNHDA and SQIVND (reference sequence). Trimming took 5 bases from V and 12 from J, leaving 20 bases between them. CDR3 size: 14 residues. In nucleotides, the CDR3 is TGTGCCAGTAGTTCCCGGGACTCAAAATTAGGGCAGTTCTTC. This gives the protein CASSSRDSKLGQFF. Full variable domain (missing parts from reference TRBV19 and TRBJ2-1): DGGITQSPKYLFRKEGQNVTLSCEQNLNHDAMYWYRQDPGQGLRLIYYSQIVNDFQKGDIAEGYSVSREKKESFPLTVTSAQKNPTAFYLCASSSRDSKLGQFFGPGTRLTVL.

This clone was recorded once. The V and J genes are TRBV18 and TRBJ1-1, with 8 bases that match TRBD1. This CDR3 is built from 13 residues. CDR1 is KGHSH and CDR2 is LQKENI in the germline V gene. The V and J ends lost 7 bases and 8 bases, in that order; junction bases with no gene match: 9. CDR3: CASLLTGVPEAFF. In nucleotides, the CDR3 is TGTGCCAGCTTGTTGACAGGGGTTCCAGAAGCTTTCTTT.

This clone was detected once. V is TRBV7-2 and J is TRBJ2-2; D perhaps matches TRBD1 (7 bases). V lost 5 bases and J lost 1, with 8 bases in between. Germline V lookup: CDR1 SGHTA, CDR2 FQGNSA. This CDR3 contains 14 residues. The CDR3 loop is CASSQGGNTGELFF. CDR3 bases: TGTGCCAGCAGCCAGGGGGGGAACACCGGGGAGCTGTTTTTT.

Comments on this clone: Other DNA sequences in the sample encode the same CDR3. The chain recombines TRBV3-1 (or the pseudogene TRBV3-2) with TRBJ1-6, with TRBD1 matching 8 bases. Per the germline V gene, CDR1 is LGHDT and CDR2 is YNNKEL (reference sequence). The CDR3 sequence is 17 residues long. V lost 4 bases, J lost 7 bases, and 12 bases stayed unmatched. This CDR3 reads CASSRFAAGGVNSPLHF. The CDR3, as DNA: TGTGCCAGCAGCCGATTTGCCGCAGGGGGCGTAAATTCACCCCTCCACTTT.

About this clone itself: Additional DNA sequences in this sample encode the identical CDR3. The chain recombines TRBV19 with TRBJ1-1, with D unresolved. V was trimmed by 3 bases and J by 4 bases, leaving 6 bases between them. This CDR3 is 12 amino acids long. Germline-derived CDR1 and CDR2 are LNHDA and SQIVND (reference sequence). The CDR3 DNA reads as TGTGCCAGTAGTATCGGTAGCACTGAAGCTTTCTTT. Protein sequence: CASSIGSTEAFF.

This chain links TRBV7-8 with TRBJ2-3, with a possible D match to TRBD2 (5 bases). Germline CDR1 reads SGHVS; CDR2 reads FQNEAQ. CDR3 length: 16 amino acids. The ends were cut back, 1 base at V and 2 bases at J, with 13 bases in the middle. DNA of the CDR3: TGTGCCAGCAGCTTAGAAGGCGGGTGGGACACAGATACGCAGTATTTT. Translated, it gives CASSLEGGWDTDTQYF. Using reference TRBV7-8 and TRBJ2-3 for the parts outside the CDR3, the full variable domain is GAGVSQSPRYKVAKRGQDVALRCDPISGHVSLFWYQQALGQGPEFLTYFQNEAQLDKSGLPSDRFFAERPEGSVSTLKIQRTQQEDSAVYLCASSLEGGWDTDTQYFGPGTRLTVL.

The chain has TRBV5-1 and TRBJ1-3; D gene ambiguous. The CDR3 runs 13 residues. Germline lookup yields CDR1 SGHRS and CDR2 YFSETQ. V was cut by 6 bases and J by 3 bases, with 10 bases left in between. DNA for the CDR3: TGCGCCAGCACGGCGGGTTTTGGAAACACCATATATTTT. Protein sequence: CASTAGFGNTIYF.